A selection of T cell receptor beta chains follows, all from one sample in a study of early T cells in non-severe SARS-CoV-2 infection. TCRdb re-called the 5' RACE reads with MiXCR, one entry per CDR3 protein. Among approximately 49,000 distinct CDR3 sequences listed, approximately 12% were seen once. Material for sequencing was whole blood. The receptors were gathered from an adult who was a healthcare worker with PCR-confirmed SARS-CoV-2 infection or an uninfected control (not recorded which). Each CDR3 is given with its conserved first and last residue. Fields, in order: clone size, D gene, V gene, J gene, CDR3 DNA, CDR3 protein. The D gene is left open where the match is weak. For some rows the clone size is stated as once, few or many, or as a class when expanded; others skip it.

clone size: few; D gene: .; V gene: TRBV19; J gene: TRBJ2-1; CDR3 DNA: TGTGCCAGTAGTGGCCCGGGTCCCCAGTTCTTC; CDR3 protein: CASSGPGPQFF
clone size: .; D gene: TRBD1; V gene: TRBV27; J gene: TRBJ1-2; CDR3 DNA: TGTGCCAGCAGTTTAGCGGGACAGGGTGGGCTATATGGCTACACCTTC; CDR3 protein: CASSLAGQGGLYGYTF
clone size: .; D gene: .; V gene: TRBV20-1; J gene: TRBJ2-1; CDR3 DNA: TGCAGTGCCACCGGGAGTTCTTCTTACAATGAGCAGTTCTTC; CDR3 protein: CSATGSSSYNEQFF
clone size: .; D gene: .; V gene: TRBV12-3/TRBV12-4; J gene: TRBJ2-3; CDR3 DNA: TGTGCCAGCAGTCCCGACAGGGGAGGGACAGATACGCAGTATTTT; CDR3 protein: CASSPDRGGTDTQYF
clone size: few; D gene: TRBD1; V gene: TRBV19; J gene: TRBJ1-2; CDR3 DNA: TGTGCCAGTAGGCTCAACAGGGGAAACTATGGCTACACCTTC; CDR3 protein: CASRLNRGNYGYTF
clone size: few; D gene: .; V gene: TRBV7-2; J gene: TRBJ2-1; CDR3 DNA: TGTGCCAGCAGCTTAGAATCCACTTTTATGTTCAATGAGCAGTTCTTC; CDR3 protein: CASSLESTFMFNEQFF
clone size: few; D gene: TRBD1; V gene: TRBV19; J gene: TRBJ1-5; CDR3 DNA: TGTGCCAGTAGTACGACAGGGGACAATCAGCCCCAGCATTTT; CDR3 protein: CASSTTGDNQPQHF
clone size: many; D gene: .; V gene: TRBV27; J gene: TRBJ1-2; CDR3 DNA: TGTGCCAGCAGTTTAAATGGGTTTGGCTACACCTTC; CDR3 protein: CASSLNGFGYTF
clone size: .; D gene: .; V gene: TRBV29-1; J gene: TRBJ2-1; CDR3 DNA: TGCAGCGTCGTAGAGGGGTCCTACAATGAGCAGTTCTTC; CDR3 protein: CSVVEGSYNEQFF
clone size: few; D gene: .; V gene: TRBV5-6; J gene: TRBJ1-6; CDR3 DNA: TGTGCCAGCAGCTTGCAGTTAACTTCACCCCTCCACTTT; CDR3 protein: CASSLQLTSPLHF
clone size: many; D gene: TRBD1; V gene: TRBV29-1; J gene: TRBJ2-7; CDR3 DNA: TGCAGTGTCGTGACAGGGAGCTACGAGCAGTACTTC; CDR3 protein: CSVVTGSYEQYF
clone size: many; D gene: TRBD1; V gene: TRBV20-1; J gene: TRBJ1-1; CDR3 DNA: TGCAGTGCTAGAAGCGCCCGGGACAGGGGCGGAGCTTTCTTT; CDR3 protein: CSARSARDRGGAFF
clone size: many; D gene: .; V gene: TRBV5-5; J gene: TRBJ1-1; CDR3 DNA: TGTGCCAGCAGCCGCAGGGAGTTTCAGGACACTGAAGCTTTCTTT; CDR3 protein: CASSRREFQDTEAFF
clone size: few; D gene: .; V gene: TRBV5-6; J gene: TRBJ1-1; CDR3 DNA: TGTGCCAGCAGCTTGGATAGACACGAAGCTTTCTTT; CDR3 protein: CASSLDRHEAFF
clone size: many; D gene: TRBD1; V gene: TRBV10-2; J gene: TRBJ2-1; CDR3 DNA: TGCGCCAGCAGTGAGCCGAACAGGGGGCAGTTCTTC; CDR3 protein: CASSEPNRGQFF
clone size: .; D gene: TRBD2; V gene: TRBV6-2/TRBV6-3; J gene: TRBJ2-1; CDR3 DNA: TGTGCCAGCAGTTACGGACCAGGGACTAGCGGCTACAATGAGCAGTTCTTC; CDR3 protein: CASSYGPGTSGYNEQFF
clone size: many; D gene: TRBD1; V gene: TRBV6-1; J gene: TRBJ2-1; CDR3 DNA: TGTGCCAGCAGCGCTCCGGACAGGGGGCCGAGCAATGAGCAGTTCTTC; CDR3 protein: CASSAPDRGPSNEQFF
clone size: many; D gene: TRBD2; V gene: TRBV30; J gene: TRBJ2-1; CDR3 DNA: TGTGCCCTAGCGGGAGTCAGTAATGAGCAGTTCTTC; CDR3 protein: CALAGVSNEQFF
clone size: .; D gene: .; V gene: TRBV27; J gene: TRBJ2-7; CDR3 DNA: TGTGCCAGCAGTACCACCGGGCCCTCCTACGAGCAGTACTTC; CDR3 protein: CASSTTGPSYEQYF
clone size: many; D gene: .; V gene: TRBV29-1; J gene: TRBJ1-2; CDR3 DNA: TGCAGCGTTGCATCACTGCGAGGTGGCTACACCTTC; CDR3 protein: CSVASLRGGYTF
clone size: few; D gene: .; V gene: TRBV19; J gene: TRBJ2-4; CDR3 DNA: TGTGCCAGTAGTAGCGTTAGGCCGTCCGACGCCGTAGCCAAAAACATTCAGTACTTC; CDR3 protein: CASSSVRPSDAVAKNIQYF
clone size: many; D gene: TRBD1; V gene: TRBV28; J gene: TRBJ1-2; CDR3 DNA: TGTGCCAGCAGGAGGACAGGGGTTAACTATGGCTACACCTTC; CDR3 protein: CASRRTGVNYGYTF
clone size: many; D gene: .; V gene: TRBV27; J gene: TRBJ1-6; CDR3 DNA: TGTGCCAGCAGTGTCGGGACGGTTAATTCACCCCTCCACTTT; CDR3 protein: CASSVGTVNSPLHF
clone size: many; D gene: .; V gene: TRBV12-3/TRBV12-4; J gene: TRBJ1-6; CDR3 DNA: TGTGCCAGCAGTTTTAAAGGGGGCTCCTATAATTCACCCCTCCACTTT; CDR3 protein: CASSFKGGSYNSPLHF
clone size: many; D gene: .; V gene: TRBV15; J gene: TRBJ1-5; CDR3 DNA: TGTGCCACCGGCCTTGATAGCAATCAGCCCCAGCATTTT; CDR3 protein: CATGLDSNQPQHF
clone size: many; D gene: TRBD1; V gene: TRBV20-1; J gene: TRBJ2-3; CDR3 DNA: TGCAGTGCTGTCCGACCGGGACAGGGAGGAGATACGCAGTATTTT; CDR3 protein: CSAVRPGQGGDTQYF
clone size: few; D gene: .; V gene: TRBV19; J gene: TRBJ2-6; CDR3 DNA: TGTGCCAGTAGTATGCCCAGGGGTGCTGGGGCCAACGTCCTGACTTTC; CDR3 protein: CASSMPRGAGANVLTF
clone size: .; D gene: .; V gene: TRBV28; J gene: TRBJ2-7; CDR3 DNA: TGTGCCAGCGGGCTCCTTAGCAAATCCTACGAGCAGTACTTC; CDR3 protein: CASGLLSKSYEQYF
clone size: .; D gene: .; V gene: TRBV14; J gene: TRBJ2-1; CDR3 DNA: TGTGCCAGCAGCCAAGACCCCTACAATGAGCAGTTCTTC; CDR3 protein: CASSQDPYNEQFF
clone size: .; D gene: .; V gene: TRBV11-2; J gene: TRBJ1-6; CDR3 DNA: TGTGCCAGCAGCCTCACCCAGGGGCGGGTAGGGGTCCCCCTCCACTTT; CDR3 protein: CASSLTQGRVGVPLHF
clone size: .; D gene: .; V gene: TRBV28; J gene: TRBJ1-2; CDR3 DNA: TGTGCCAGCAGTTCGACAGCCCCCTTAGGCTACACCTTC; CDR3 protein: CASSSTAPLGYTF
clone size: .; D gene: .; V gene: TRBV29-1; J gene: TRBJ2-1; CDR3 DNA: TGCAGCGTTGAAGGCGGGGATAGCTCCTACAATGAGCAGTTCTTC; CDR3 protein: CSVEGGDSSYNEQFF
clone size: .; D gene: TRBD1; V gene: TRBV28; J gene: TRBJ2-3; CDR3 DNA: TGTGCCAGCAGTTTAAGGGGACAGGGAATCACAGATACGCAGTATTTT; CDR3 protein: CASSLRGQGITDTQYF
clone size: many; D gene: TRBD2; V gene: TRBV29-1; J gene: TRBJ2-2; CDR3 DNA: TGCAGCGTCAGACTAGCGGGGGGTCCGGCGCTGTTTTTT; CDR3 protein: CSVRLAGGPALFF
clone size: .; D gene: .; V gene: TRBV7-2; J gene: TRBJ2-2; CDR3 DNA: TGTGCCAGCAGCTTCGTAGGCAGGGTGCAGGGCTTGACCGGGGAGCTGTTTTTT; CDR3 protein: CASSFVGRVQGLTGELFF
clone size: .; D gene: TRBD1; V gene: TRBV7-9; J gene: TRBJ2-7; CDR3 DNA: TGTGCCAGCAGCGCGGACAGGGGGCAACCCTACGAGCAGTACTTC; CDR3 protein: CASSADRGQPYEQYF
clone size: many; D gene: TRBD1; V gene: TRBV20-1; J gene: TRBJ2-5; CDR3 DNA: TGCAGTGCCCCCCTTTCCGGGACAGGGGCCCGGGAGACCCAGTACTTC; CDR3 protein: CSAPLSGTGARETQYF
clone size: many; D gene: .; V gene: TRBV12-3/TRBV12-4; J gene: TRBJ1-2; CDR3 DNA: TGTGCCAGCAGTTTAACTGACCTTTATGGCTACACCTTC; CDR3 protein: CASSLTDLYGYTF
clone size: many; D gene: .; V gene: TRBV29-1; J gene: TRBJ2-7; CDR3 DNA: TGCAGCGTTGAGTCAGGGACCTACGAGCAGTACTTC; CDR3 protein: CSVESGTYEQYF
clone size: many; D gene: TRBD2; V gene: TRBV7-9; J gene: TRBJ2-1; CDR3 DNA: TGTGCCAGCAGCTTAGGAGGGACTAGCAATGAGCAGTTCTTC; CDR3 protein: CASSLGGTSNEQFF
clone size: .; D gene: .; V gene: TRBV2; J gene: TRBJ2-7; CDR3 DNA: TGTGCCAGCAGTGAAAGGGCGGCGTCCTACGAGCAGTACTTC; CDR3 protein: CASSERAASYEQYF
clone size: .; D gene: .; V gene: TRBV6-1; J gene: TRBJ2-3; CDR3 DNA: TGTGCCAGCAGTCTATGGGTAGAAGCAGATACGCAGTATTTT; CDR3 protein: CASSLWVEADTQYF
clone size: few; D gene: TRBD2; V gene: TRBV4-1; J gene: TRBJ2-3; CDR3 DNA: TGCGCCAGCAGCCAAGTAGCGGGGACCACAGATACGCAGTATTTT; CDR3 protein: CASSQVAGTTDTQYF
clone size: .; D gene: TRBD2; V gene: TRBV5-1; J gene: TRBJ2-7; CDR3 DNA: TGCGCCAGCAGCTCCGGGACTAGCGGTTACGAGCAGTACTTC; CDR3 protein: CASSSGTSGYEQYF
clone size: many; D gene: TRBD2; V gene: TRBV6-2/TRBV6-3; J gene: TRBJ2-1; CDR3 DNA: TGTGCCAGCAGTTACCAACTAGCGGGGGGAGGTGGCTACAATGAGCAGTTCTTC; CDR3 protein: CASSYQLAGGGGYNEQFF
clone size: few; D gene: .; V gene: TRBV6-5; J gene: TRBJ1-5; CDR3 DNA: TGTGCCAGCAGGCCACATAGCAATCAGCCCCAGCATTTT; CDR3 protein: CASRPHSNQPQHF
clone size: .; D gene: .; V gene: TRBV9; J gene: TRBJ2-3; CDR3 DNA: TGTGCCAGCAGCCCTCAGACTACCCCAGATACGCAGTATTTT; CDR3 protein: CASSPQTTPDTQYF
clone size: few; D gene: TRBD1; V gene: TRBV11-2; J gene: TRBJ2-7; CDR3 DNA: TGTGCCAGCAGCTTCCCTGGACAGGGTAGGAGCTCCTACGAGCAGTACTTC; CDR3 protein: CASSFPGQGRSSYEQYF
clone size: many; D gene: TRBD1; V gene: TRBV6-2/TRBV6-3; J gene: TRBJ1-1; CDR3 DNA: TGTGCCAGCAGATCATTTCCGACACAGGGGAGCACTGAAGCTTTCTTT; CDR3 protein: CASRSFPTQGSTEAFF
clone size: medium-sized; D gene: TRBD2; V gene: TRBV6-5; J gene: TRBJ2-5; CDR3 DNA: TGTGCCAGCAGAGAGGGACTAGCGGGAGCAGAGACCCAGTACTTC; CDR3 protein: CASREGLAGAETQYF
clone size: .; D gene: .; V gene: TRBV28; J gene: TRBJ2-7; CDR3 DNA: TGTGCCAGCAGTGGACCCCGGGACCGAGAGCTATTC; CDR3 protein: CASSGPRDRELF
clone size: many; D gene: .; V gene: TRBV6-2/TRBV6-3; J gene: TRBJ1-5; CDR3 DNA: TGTGCCAGCCTAAGGGTTGGTCAGCCCCAGCATTTT; CDR3 protein: CASLRVGQPQHF